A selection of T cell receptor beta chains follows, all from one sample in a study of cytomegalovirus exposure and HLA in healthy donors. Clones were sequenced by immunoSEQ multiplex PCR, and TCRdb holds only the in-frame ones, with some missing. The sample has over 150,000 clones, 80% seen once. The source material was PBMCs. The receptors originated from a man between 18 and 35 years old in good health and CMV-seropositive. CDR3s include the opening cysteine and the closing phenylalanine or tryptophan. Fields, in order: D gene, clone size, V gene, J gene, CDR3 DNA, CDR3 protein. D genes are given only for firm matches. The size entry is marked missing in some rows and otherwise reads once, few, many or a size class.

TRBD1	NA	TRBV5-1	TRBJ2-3	TGCGCCAGCAGCCAGGACAGGGTAGGTGCAGATACGCAGTATTTT	CASSQDRVGADTQYF
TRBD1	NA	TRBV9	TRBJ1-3	TGTGCCAGCAGCGTAGGGGGACAGGGGACAGGAAACACCATATATTTT	CASSVGGQGTGNTIYF
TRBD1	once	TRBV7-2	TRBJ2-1	TGTGCCAGCAGCTCCGCCACCCGACAGGGGTTGTTCTTC	CASSSATRQGLFF
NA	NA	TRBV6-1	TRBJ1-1	TGTGCCAGCAGTGAAGTTATCGGGGACACTGAAGCTTTCTTT	CASSEVIGDTEAFF
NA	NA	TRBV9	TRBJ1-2	TGTGCCAGCAGCGTAGACAGTGACTATGGCTACACCTTC	CASSVDSDYGYTF
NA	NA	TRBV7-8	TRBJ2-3	TGTGCCAACAGCCCGAGGAGGCTTAGCACAGATACGCAGTATTTT	CANSPRRLSTDTQYF
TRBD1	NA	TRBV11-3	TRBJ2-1	TGTGCCAGCAGCTTAGACCTGACAGGGAGCAATGAGCAGTTCTTC	CASSLDLTGSNEQFF
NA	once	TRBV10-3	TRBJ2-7	TGTGCCATCAGGGGGGACACGGAGAATTACTTC	CAIRGDTENYF
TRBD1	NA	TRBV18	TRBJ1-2	TGTGCCAGCTCACGAATCGGGACAGACTATGGCTACACCTTC	CASSRIGTDYGYTF
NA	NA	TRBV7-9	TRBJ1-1	TGTGCCAGCAGCTTCACAGGAACCAACACTGAAGCTTTCTTT	CASSFTGTNTEAFF
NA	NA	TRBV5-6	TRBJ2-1	TGTGCCAGCAGCTTACGGAGGGCTGTCGATGAGCAGTTCTTC	CASSLRRAVDEQFF
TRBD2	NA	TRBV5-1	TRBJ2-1	TGCGCCAGCAGCTTGTCTGTGGGGGGGGACTACAATGAGCAGTTCTTC	CASSLSVGGDYNEQFF
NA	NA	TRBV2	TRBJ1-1	TGTGCCAGCAGTTATTACCCCGGACAGACCCAGAACACTGAAGCTTTCTTT	CASSYYPGQTQNTEAFF
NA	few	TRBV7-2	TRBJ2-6	TGTGCCAGCAGCTTGGAGTGGAGCTCTGGGGCCAACGTCCTGACTTTC	CASSLEWSSGANVLTF
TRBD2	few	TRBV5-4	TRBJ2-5	TGTGCCAGCAGCTGGGGGACTAGCGGGGGAGAGACCCAGTACTTC	CASSWGTSGGETQYF
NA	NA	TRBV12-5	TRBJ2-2	TGTGCTAGTGGTTTCATCGGGGAGACACTCGCGAACACCGGGGAGCTGTTTTTT	CASGFIGETLANTGELFF
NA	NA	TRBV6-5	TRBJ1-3	TGTGCCAGCAGTTACTCGAGACAAACCAACACCATATATTTT	CASSYSRQTNTIYF
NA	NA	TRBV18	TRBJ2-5	TGTGCCAGCTCACCTTTAACTCTCCAAGAGACCCAGTACTTC	CASSPLTLQETQYF
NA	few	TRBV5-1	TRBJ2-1	TGCGCCAGCACGGGGGGCGGCAATGAGCAGTTCTTC	CASTGGGNEQFF
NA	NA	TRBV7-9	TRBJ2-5	TGTGCCAGCAGCCTGACTCCTTTGGGAGAGACCCAGTACTTC	CASSLTPLGETQYF
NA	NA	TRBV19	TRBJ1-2	TGTGCCAGCGGACCACAGGGACACTATGGCTACACCTTC	CASGPQGHYGYTF
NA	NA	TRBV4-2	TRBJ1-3	TGTGCCAGCAGCCCGCAGGATCCGCCTGGAAACACCATATATTTT	CASSPQDPPGNTIYF
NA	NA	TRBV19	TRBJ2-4	TGTGCCAGTAGTACGGGAGAGAGAAACATTCAGTACTTC	CASSTGERNIQYF
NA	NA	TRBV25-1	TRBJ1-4	TGTGCCAGCAGTGAAAGTGCAGCAACTAATGAAAAACTGTTTTTT	CASSESAATNEKLFF
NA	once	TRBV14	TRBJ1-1	TGTGCCAGCAGCCAAGTCAAGGGGTTGAACACTGAAGCTTTCTTT	CASSQVKGLNTEAFF
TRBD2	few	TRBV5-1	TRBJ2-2	TGCGCCAGCAGCTTTCTAGCGGGGTGGTCGAGGACCGGGGAGCTGTTTTTT	CASSFLAGWSRTGELFF
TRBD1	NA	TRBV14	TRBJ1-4	TGTGCCAGCAGCCCTCGACAGGGGGGAAAACTGTTTTTT	CASSPRQGGKLFF
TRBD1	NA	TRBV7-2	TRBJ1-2	TGTGCCAGCAGCGAACGACAGGGAGTGGATGGCTACACCTTC	CASSERQGVDGYTF
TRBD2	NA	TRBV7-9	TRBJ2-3	TGTGCCAGCAGCTTATGGTCAGGGAGGGGCACAGATACGCAGTATTTT	CASSLWSGRGTDTQYF
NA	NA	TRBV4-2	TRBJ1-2	TGTGCCAGCAGCCAAGAGGACAGATCTAACTATGGCTACACCTTC	CASSQEDRSNYGYTF
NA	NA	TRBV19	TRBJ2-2	TGTGCCAGTAGTATAGCGGGGTTCACCGGGGAGCTGTTTTTT	CASSIAGFTGELFF
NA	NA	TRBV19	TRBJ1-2	TGTGCCAGTCACCACTTCCCGGGGTCCGAAGGCTACACCTTC	CASHHFPGSEGYTF
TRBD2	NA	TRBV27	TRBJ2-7	TGTGCCAGCAGTTCACTAGCGGGGGGGCTCTCATACGAGCAGTACTTC	CASSSLAGGLSYEQYF
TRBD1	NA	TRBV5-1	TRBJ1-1	TGCGCCAGCACTACGGACCTAGACAGGGCTGAAGCTTTCTTT	CASTTDLDRAEAFF
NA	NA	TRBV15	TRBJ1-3	TGTGCCACCAGCAGAGATGGCAGGATGAGCTCTGGAAACACCATATATTTT	CATSRDGRMSSGNTIYF